Following are 8 T cell receptor beta chains from one sample sequenced in a study of blood T cell repertoires in COVID-19. Profiled with immunoSEQ multiplex PCR; TCRdb holds only in-frame clones, not every one. The data show about 310,000 clones, roughly 91% seen once. The sequencing sample was made of peripheral blood. The receptors shown here come from a man aged 45-60 years with active or convalescent COVID-19.

The rearrangement joins TRBV5-1 to TRBJ1-2; possibly TRBD1 for D (5 bases). The ends were cut back, 3 bases at V and 2 bases at J, with 11 bases in the middle. The CDR3 consists of 14 residues. Germline CDR1 is SGHRS and CDR2 is YFSETQ. The CDR3 reads CASSSGDANYGYTF. The DNA for the CDR3 is TGCGCCAGCAGCTCGGGGGACGCGAACTATGGCTACACCTTC.

V usage is TRBV11-2 and J usage is TRBJ1-2; D is unclear. V lost 0 bases and J lost 4, with 6 bases in between. This CDR3 has 13 amino acids. CDR1 and CDR2 from the germline V gene are SGHAT and FQNNGV. The CDR3 here is CASSLEGSYGYTF. The CDR3 nucleotides are TGTGCCAGCAGCTTAGAGGGCAGCTATGGCTACACCTTC.

This sequence joins TRBV6-5 and TRBJ1-1; 8 nucleotides match TRBD1. V lost 8 bases, J lost 0 bases, and 2 bases stayed unmatched. The CDR3 is 13 residues long. Germline V gene sequence: CDR1 MNHEY, CDR2 SVGAGI. This CDR3 is CASSGQVNTEAFF. CDR3 coding DNA: TGTGCCAGCTCGGGACAGGTGAACACTGAAGCTTTCTTT.

V is TRBV9 and J is TRBJ1-1; weak D call: TRBD1 (5 bases). The CDR3 loop spans 13 amino acids. The germline V gene has CDR1 SGDLS and CDR2 YYNGEE. V was cut by 4 bases and J by 1 base, with 8 bases left in between. This CDR3 reads CASSITGNTEAFF. CDR3 DNA sequence: TGTGCCAGCAGCATAACAGGGAACACTGAAGCTTTCTTT.

V gene TRBV6-5 combines with J gene TRBJ2-3, with TRBD1 matching 8 bases. With 6 bases clipped from V and 2 bases from J, the junction kept 7 bases outside the gene matches. CDR3 size: 15 residues. Germline-derived CDR1 and CDR2 are MNHEY and SVGAGI. CDR3 sequence: CASSRGQGTTDTQYF. CDR3 DNA sequence: TGTGCCAGCAGCCGCGGACAGGGAACCACAGATACGCAGTATTTT.

The rearrangement links TRBV5-6 to TRBJ1-5; no reliable D call. The CDR3 length is 15 residues. V lost 2 bases and J 4 bases, leaving 13 bases between the germline ends. The germline V gene encodes CDR1 SGHDT and CDR2 YYEEEE. CDR3 residues: CASSFSEDRNQPQHF. DNA for the CDR3: TGTGCCAGCAGCTTTTCGGAGGATCGGAATCAGCCCCAGCATTTT.

V and J are TRBV29-1 and TRBJ1-2; 7 bases match TRBD1. V lost 5 bases to trimming and J lost 1 base; unmatched junction nucleotides: 7. Germline assignment: CDR1 SQVTM and CDR2 ANQGSEA. The CDR3 extends over 14 amino acids. CDR3 in amino acids: CSVLPGTVNYGYTF. The CDR3 nucleotides read TGCAGCGTTTTACCCGGGACAGTTAACTATGGCTACACCTTC.

The chain carries TRBV19 and TRBJ1-5, with 11 nucleotides matching TRBD1. This CDR3 is 16 amino acids long. V lost 10 bases to trimming and J lost 4 bases; unmatched junction nucleotides: 12. Per the germline V gene, CDR1 is LNHDA and CDR2 is SQIVND (reference sequence). This chain's CDR3 is CATRPGDRGENQPQHF. As DNA, the CDR3 is TGTGCCACCAGGCCCGGGGACAGGGGGGAAAATCAGCCCCAGCATTTT.